The entry that follows covers one T cell receptor beta chain sequence. This receptor's antigen is unknown. It has no much larger one-base neighbor in the sample; base qualities were not kept. The data belong to a study of blood T cell repertoires in COVID-19 (dated by TCRdb to 2020 to 2022). At the level of the whole study: Collaborator samples came from the United States, Italy and Spain and covered acute and convalescent phases of COVID-19. The sample metadata nearly always contained a de-identified subject ID, COVID-19 status, age in years and sex. The material from the prospective study consisted of cDNA or gDNA derived from T cells, B-cell-depleted T cells, or PBMCs. A freely available public database, intended as a resource for researchers studying the immune response to SARS-CoV-2, is where the repertoires were released. Deeply sampled blood TCRbeta repertoires from subjects exposed to, actively infected with, or recovered from COVID-19 were included in the dataset. Where HLA class I and class II types were available, the types were taken from metadata supplied by the sample provider, not from assay-based typing. The samples were drawn from the first 160 participants of the ongoing ImmuneRACE study and from 950 to 1,500 subjects provided by 6 global collaborators.

From cysteine to phenylalanine, the CDR3 is 18 amino acids long. Of the read, only the CDR3 DNA is kept; its 54 bases are in frame from base 1. Via the germline V gene (reference sequence), CDR1 is LNHNV and CDR2 YYDKDF. Trimming leaves V shorter by 0 bases and J shorter by 0 bases, with the junction holding 8 bases beyond the gene matches. The research as a whole found: How much clinical and demographic metadata was included differed by source and by participant, and the metadata was provided uncurated.

Participants in the prospective study were enrolled through a virtual design, were aged roughly 18 to 100 years, and lived in approximately 24 United States geographic areas. Cohort assignment in the prospective study relied on participant-reported clinical history from a screening survey and a study questionnaire. A participant counted as exposed if, within 2 weeks of entering the study, that participant had been in contact with someone who had a PCR-confirmed or clinician-diagnosed COVID-19 case. In the prospective study, mobile phlebotomists collected whole blood, serum and a nasopharyngeal or oropharyngeal swab from each participant. Participants in the prospective study had the option to provide additional blood draws and questionnaires over a roughly two-month period. Before DNA extraction, blood samples from the prospective study were shipped at room temperature or frozen. TCRbeta CDR3 regions were amplified from genomic DNA using the immunoSEQ Assay, a bias-controlled multiplex PCR. The source study handled its data this way. Within the assay, amplification of reference gene primers was used to estimate how many nucleated cells each sample contained. Sequence reads were collapsed and filtered to measure the absolute abundance of every unique TCRbeta CDR3 rearrangement. For each sample, productive Simpson clonality was calculated by taking the square root of Simpson's diversity index across productive rearrangements. TCRdb took this table from immuneACCESS and kept in-frame rearrangements with V and J called. Such tables lack part of the clones; where checked against another copy, unresolved V genes explain under half of the gap, and the rest is unexplained. V, J and clone size are taken as reported in that table, and D and trimming were inferred from the DNA itself. The sample includes over 130,000 clones, with more than 80% observed a single time. The leading ten clones occupy approximately 1.8% of the sample.

This TCR was sampled from a woman younger than 35 who had been exposed to COVID-19. The sequence links TRBV15 to TRBJ2-3; 8 bases in the middle match TRBD2. Sequences were obtained from PBMCs or T cells enriched from blood (not recorded which). The nucleotide sequence is given as TGTGCCACCAGCAGAGAGGGGGCTAGCGGGCGTAGCACAGATACGCAGTATTTT. It codes for CATSREGASGRSTDTQYF.